This passage covers 3 T cell receptor beta chains from one sample sequenced in a study of T-cell reconstitution after alpha-beta-depleted transplantation in children. Unique molecular identifiers featured in how the TCRbeta library was prepared. TCRdb reprocessed the PCR reads with MiXCR, giving one entry per CDR3 protein. The repertoire holds around 93,000 distinct CDR3 sequences, approximately 9.2% seen once, with 6.9% in the top ten. The material sequenced was PBMCs from the stem cell graft donor, taken from the stem cell graft. The receptors here all came from a human donor who donated a stem cell graft to a child with congenital amegakaryocytic thrombocytopenia.

This clonotype was seen a handful of times. The chain uses TRBV5-1 and TRBJ2-1; D is possibly TRBD1 or TRBD2 (5 bases each). This CDR3 is built from 16 residues. V shed 0 bases and J shed 6 bases, with 16 bases lying between them. The germline CDR1 and CDR2 sequences are SGHRS and YFSETQ. The CDR3 nucleotides are TGCGCCAGCAGCTTGGCCGGGACCCCCAGCACCAATGAGCAGTTCTTC. It codes for CASSLAGTPSTNEQFF.

There are many counts of this clonotype. The chain is built from TRBV11-2 and TRBJ2-3; TRBD2 aligns across 11 bases. The V gene end was trimmed by 5 bases and the J gene end by 4 bases; junction bases not matched to a gene: 8. This CDR3 contains 16 residues. Germline loops: CDR1 SGHAT, CDR2 FQNNGV. This CDR3 reads CASSPRTSGSADTQYF. CDR3 DNA sequence: TGTGCCAGCAGCCCCCGGACTAGCGGGTCTGCAGATACGCAGTATTTT.

CDR3 in amino acids: CASSFFRQGPDTQYF. The DNA of the CDR3 is TGTGCCAGCAGTTTCTTTCGACAGGGGCCAGATACGCAGTATTTT. The chain carries TRBV27 and TRBJ2-3; 8 nucleotides line up with TRBD1. V was pared by 3 bases and J by 4 bases, with 6 bases of the junction left unmatched. The germline CDR1 and CDR2 sequences are MNHEY and SMNVEV (reference sequence). CDR3 length: 15 amino acids.